The 21 T cell receptor beta chains below come from one sample, sequenced in a study of blood T cell repertoires in COVID-19. TCRdb's table, derived via immunoSEQ multiplex PCR, lists solely in-frame clones and lacks some. The table records 85,000 to 95,000 clones, about 88% of them present only once. The material sequenced was peripheral blood. The origin of the receptors is a woman at least 80 years old with acute or convalescent COVID-19.

This clone was seen only once. This chain links TRBV6-6 with TRBJ1-1; 7 bases align to TRBD1. Germline V CDR1 and CDR2: MNHNY, SVGAGI (reference sequence). Losses at the gene ends were 2 bases for V and 5 bases for J; bases not matched to a gene: 5. This CDR3 spans 14 amino acids. CDR3 sequence (DNA): TGTGCCAGCAGTTACGAGGGGGCGAGGACTGAAGCTTTCTTT. Translation: CASSYEGARTEAFF.

The count of this clone is one. This rearrangement joins TRBV9 to TRBJ1-6; D may be TRBD1 (5 bases). V shed 0 bases and J shed 9 bases, with 10 bases lying between them. The V gene's germline CDR1 is SGDLS and CDR2 YYNGEE. The CDR3 length is 14 residues. CDR3 region: CASSVARGGSPLHF. In DNA, the CDR3 is TGTGCCAGCAGCGTAGCTCGGGGGGGTTCACCCCTCCACTTT.

The V gene is TRBV5-4, the J gene TRBJ2-1; TRBD1 matches at 7 bases. Germline V gene sequence: CDR1 SGHNT, CDR2 YYREEE (reference sequence). This CDR3 spans 15 amino acids. V lost 0 bases to trimming and J lost 2 bases; unmatched junction nucleotides: 2. CDR3 loop: CASSLGQGAYNEQFF. DNA for the CDR3: TGTGCCAGCAGCTTGGGCCAGGGGGCCTACAATGAGCAGTTCTTC.

This clone was recorded only once. This rearrangement joins TRBV5-1 to TRBJ1-5; a weak D match, TRBD1 (5 bases). This CDR3 contains 16 residues. V was cut by 0 bases and J by 1 base, with 11 bases left in between. Germline V CDR1 and CDR2: SGHRS, YFSETQ. The CDR3 DNA sequence: TGCGCCAGCAGCTTGGCCGGGGGGTTGAGCAATCAGCCCCAGCATTTT. Translating it yields CASSLAGGLSNQPQHF. Looking up the rest from reference TRBV5-1 and TRBJ1-5 gives the full variable domain: KAGVTQTPRYLIKTRGQQVTLSCSPISGHRSVSWYQQTPGQGLQFLFEYFSETQRNKGNFPGRFSGRQFSNSRSEMNVSTLELGDSALYLCASSLAGGLSNQPQHFGDGTRLSIL.

The chain uses TRBV10-3 and TRBJ1-2; D gene ambiguous. Trimming removed 7 bases at V and 3 bases at J, with 15 bases between. The CDR3 runs 14 residues. CDR1 is ENHRY and CDR2 is SYGVKD in the germline V gene. The CDR3 region has the DNA TGTGCCATCACCCAATCCAAGGCGGACTATGGCTACACCTTC. The encoded protein is CAITQSKADYGYTF.

The V and J genes are TRBV18 and TRBJ1-5; weak D call: TRBD1 (6 bases). The CDR3 loop spans 15 amino acids. V shed 3 bases and J shed 1 base, with 10 bases lying between them. CDR1 is KGHSH and CDR2 is LQKENI in the germline V gene. The CDR3 here is CASSPDSSSNQPQHF. CDR3 bases: TGTGCCAGCTCACCGGACAGCAGCAGCAATCAGCCCCAGCATTTT. The full variable domain, its missing parts supplied by reference TRBV18 and TRBJ1-5, is NAGVMQNPRHLVRRRGQEARLRCSPMKGHSHVYWYRQLPEEGLKFMVYLQKENIIDESGMPKERFSAEFPKEGPSILRIQQVVRGDSAAYFCASSPDSSSNQPQHFGDGTRLSIL.

The chain employs TRBV19 and TRBJ1-5; D remains unclear. Germline assignment: CDR1 LNHDA and CDR2 SQIVND (reference sequence). There are 13 residues in the CDR3. V lost 4 bases and J 11 bases, leaving 15 bases between the germline ends. CDR3 DNA: TGTGCCAGTAGTACCCCAACAGTTATGACCCAGCATTTT. It encodes CASSTPTVMTQHF.

The V and J genes are TRBV12-5 and TRBJ1-3, with a tentative D call TRBD1 (5 bases). From germline, CDR1 is LGHNT and CDR2 FRNRAP. This CDR3 is built from 13 residues. V was clipped by 4 bases and J by 1 base, with 5 bases between them. The CDR3 bases are TGTGCTAGTGGTTCAGGGTCTGGAAACACCATATATTTT. This encodes CASGSGSGNTIYF.

As DNA, the CDR3 is TGTGCCAGCAGCTTAGGGGGGGGGCCTTCCTACGAGCAGTACTTC. Its protein is CASSLGGGPSYEQYF. The chain carries TRBV11-2 and TRBJ2-7; D might be TRBD2 (7 bases). Germline CDR1 SGHAT, CDR2 FQNNGV. The length of the CDR3 is 15 residues. V was trimmed by 1 base and J by 1 base, leaving 11 bases between them.

The chain carries TRBV7-2 and TRBJ2-7, with 9 bases lining up with TRBD1. This CDR3 has 15 residues. V lost 5 bases and J lost 3; bases outside the gene matches: 8. CDR1 SGHTA and CDR2 FQGNSA come from the germline V gene. The CDR3 DNA reads TGTGCCAGCAGCCAAAGGACAGGGGACTTCTACGAGCAGTACTTC. It translates to CASSQRTGDFYEQYF.

V usage is TRBV5-8 and J usage is TRBJ1-1, with 9 bases that match TRBD1. Germline loops: CDR1 SGHTS, CDR2 YDEGEE. This CDR3 spans 15 amino acids. The V segment lost 4 bases and the J segment 1 base; nucleotides outside the gene matches: 5. This CDR3 reads CASSPGQGKNTEAFF. Written as DNA, the CDR3 is TGTGCCAGCAGCCCGGGACAGGGTAAGAACACTGAAGCTTTCTTT.

This chain links TRBV7-2 with TRBJ2-7; a possible D gene is TRBD2 (6 bases). Between the trimmed V and J ends, which lost 5 bases and 1 base, there was a span of 15 bases. CDR1 and CDR2 (germline): SGHTA, FQGNSA. The CDR3 runs to 15 residues. CDR3 coding DNA: TGTGCCAGCAGCCGGTTCCGGGACTTTTCCTACGAGCAGTACTTC. Protein sequence: CASSRFRDFSYEQYF.

This clone appeared a single time. The chain joins TRBV11-2 to TRBJ2-2; 12 bases map to TRBD2. Germline V gene data show CDR1 as SGHAT and CDR2 as FQNNGV. This CDR3 comprises 17 residues. The trim removed 2 bases at V and 8 bases at J, leaving 9 bases unmatched. The CDR3 is CASSLRPTSGGRGELFF. Here the CDR3 DNA reads TGTGCCAGCAGCTTACGCCCGACTAGCGGGGGACGTGGGGAGCTGTTTTTT.

The chain carries TRBV19 and TRBJ2-1; D might be TRBD2 (7 bases). The germline gives CDR1 LNHDA, CDR2 SQIVND (reference sequence). V lost 9 bases and J lost 10, with 25 bases in between. The CDR3 consists of 15 residues. The CDR3 is CASSDPKGGVYEQFF. The CDR3 DNA reads TGTGCCAGCAGTGACCCCAAGGGGGGGGTATACGAGCAGTTCTTC.

The rearrangement joins TRBV24-1 to TRBJ1-2, with D possibly matching TRBD1 (5 bases). V lost 6 bases, J lost 5 bases, and 9 bases lay in between. Germline CDR1 reads KGHDR; CDR2 reads SFDVKD. The CDR3 extends over 12 amino acids. CDR3 in DNA: TGTGCCACCAGTAGGGACTCGTATGGCTACACCTTC. Amino acids: CATSRDSYGYTF.

The sample holds a few counts of this clone. J is TRBJ2-7 and V is TRBV25-1, with D possibly TRBD2 on 6 matching bases. The CDR3 contains 14 residues. V lost 3 bases, J lost 6 bases, and 15 bases lay in between. From germline, CDR1 is MGHDK and CDR2 SYGVNS. The CDR3 loop is CASSENRRRGEQYF. CDR3 DNA sequence: TGTGCCAGCAGTGAGAACAGGCGGAGGGGCGAGCAGTACTTC.

The chain carries TRBV10-2 and TRBJ2-6, with D unresolved. Trimming stripped 8 bases from V and 2 bases from J, with 10 bases between. Germline V gives CDR1 WSHSY, CDR2 SAAADI. CDR3 length: 14 residues. The CDR3 protein is CASGGRTGANVLTF. The CDR3 DNA follows: TGCGCCAGCGGCGGTAGGACTGGGGCCAACGTCCTGACTTTC.

The chain couples TRBV6-5 to TRBJ1-5; 8 bases map to TRBD1. The junction had 4 bases not matched to a gene; V was cut back by 3 bases and J by 6 bases. This CDR3 is built from 14 residues. CDR1 is MNHEY and CDR2 is SVGAGI in the germline V gene. This chain's CDR3 is CASSYQGAGQPQHF. The CDR3 DNA is TGTGCCAGCAGTTATCAGGGGGCAGGTCAGCCCCAGCATTTT.

This clone occurred once. This chain uses TRBV4-1 with TRBJ1-5; 8 nucleotides match TRBD1. Germline CDR1 is MGHRA and CDR2 is YSYEKL. Unmatched junction bases numbered 7, after V lost 2 bases and J lost 7 bases. This CDR3 comprises 15 residues. CDR3 residues: CASSQFLRDRQPQHF. For the CDR3, the DNA is TGCGCCAGCAGCCAATTCCTCCGGGACAGGCAGCCCCAGCATTTT.

This clone was observed once. This chain links TRBV3-1 (or the pseudogene TRBV3-2) with TRBJ1-2; unclear D gene. This CDR3 is 13 amino acids long. Germline V gene sequence: CDR1 LGHDT, CDR2 YNNKEL (reference sequence). Between the trimmed V and J ends, which lost 0 bases and 8 bases, there was a span of 10 bases. CDR3 in DNA: TGTGCCAGCAGCCAAGATAAGTGGGCGGGCTACACCTTC. It is translated as CASSQDKWAGYTF.

The chain is built from TRBV5-1 and TRBJ1-6; 7 bases line up with TRBD1. The CDR3 has 14 amino acids. From germline, CDR1 is SGHRS and CDR2 YFSETQ. Losses at the gene ends were 4 bases for V and 7 bases for J; bases not matched to a gene: 5. The CDR3 DNA reads as TGCGCCAGCAGCCGTGACAGGGAGAATTCACCCCTCCACTTT. Encoded protein: CASSRDRENSPLHF.